What follows is one T cell receptor (beta chain) and its context. Its specificity is unknown. From germline, CDR1 is MDHEN and CDR2 SYDVKM. CDR3 length: 15 amino acids. V shed 5 bases and J 9 bases; nucleotides not matched to a gene: 11. The sample comes from a study of T cells after posttransplantation cyclophosphamide. The study's findings and limits: Skin or GI-infiltrating T cells shared few TRB sequences with blood. After PTCy, TRB diversity resembled that of CNI/methotrexate controls. Donor-recipient repertoire similarity was low at 1-2 months, rising over year one.

Controls had myeloablative marrow grafts with methotrexate and calcineurin inhibitor, sampled at 1 year. The assay was immunoSEQ multiplex PCR, and TCRdb's table has in-frame clones only and misses some. There are roughly 14,000 clones in the sample; roughly 84% occur only once, and around 4.6% lies in the top ten. The material sequenced was PBMCs, taken 350 to 400 days after allogeneic stem cell transplant with calcineurin inhibitor and methotrexate. The chain has TRBV28 and TRBJ2-1, with 9 bases lining up with TRBD1. This TCR was sampled from a male patient aged 18-29 years who received an allogeneic stem cell transplant from a related donor, was CMV-positive, and had no GVHD. Some T cells could come from the graft donor. The CDR3 DNA follows: TGTGCCAGCAGTCCCCAACAGGGGGCAAGGAGTGAGCAGTTCTTC. It translates to CASSPQQGARSEQFF.